These 25 T cell receptor beta chains share one sample of origin, sequenced in a study of monozygotic twins with inflammatory bowel disease. TCRdb re-called the 5' RACE reads, yielding one record per CDR3 amino acid sequence without DNA. This repertoire includes under 350,000 distinct CDR3 sequences. Sequenced material: blood. These receptors all stem from a human donor with ulcerative colitis or Crohn's disease, or a healthy co-twin of an affected twin (not recorded which).

The CDR3: CASRTGRTNTDTQYF. The chain uses TRBV12-3 or TRBV12-4 and TRBJ2-3. This CDR3 is built from 15 residues.

The chain carries TRBV20-1 and TRBJ2-5. This CDR3 spans 13 amino acids. From germline, CDR1 is DFQATT and CDR2 SNEGSKA (reference sequence). This CDR3 reads CSARGLDRETQYF.

The chain links TRBV6-6 to TRBJ2-2; TCRdb's D call, TRBD2, is unchecked because there is no DNA. This CDR3 contains 12 residues. Germline assignment: CDR1 MNHNY and CDR2 SVGAGI (reference sequence). The CDR3 spells CASERETGELFF.

The chain is built from TRBV6-2 or TRBV6-3 and TRBJ1-2; TCRdb's D call of TRBD1 is untestable without DNA. The germline CDR1 and CDR2 sequences are MNHEY and SVGEGT. The CDR3 is 17 residues long. The CDR3 protein is CASRTRGLGGPDYGYTF.

The rearrangement joins TRBV5-5 to TRBJ2-1. The CDR3 extends over 13 amino acids. Germline V lookup: CDR1 SGHKS, CDR2 YYEKEE (reference sequence). The CDR3: CASSLGRSGEQFF. Full variable domain (outside the CDR3, taken from reference TRBV5-5 and TRBJ2-1): DAGVTQSPTHLIKTRGQQVTLRCSPISGHKSVSWYQQVLGQGPQFIFQYYEKEERGRGNFPDRFSARQFPNYSSELNVNALLLGDSALYLCASSLGRSGEQFFGPGTRLTVL.

The chain links TRBV3-1 to TRBJ2-3; TCRdb reports TRBD2, a call that lacks DNA to check it against. There are 17 residues in the CDR3. Germline assignment: CDR1 LGHDT and CDR2 YNNKEL (reference sequence). This CDR3 reads CASSLPPLAGGPDTQYF.

This chain connects TRBV20-1 to TRBJ2-2; the D call of TRBD2 rests on TCRdb alone, since no DNA is present to check it. The CDR3 runs 15 residues. Germline V gene sequence: CDR1 DFQATT, CDR2 SNEGSKA (reference sequence). The CDR3 sequence is CSARPLAGLAGELFF.

The rearrangement uses TRBV12-3 or TRBV12-4 and TRBJ2-3. CDR3 size: 11 residues. CDR3 in amino acids: CASSPIGTQYF.

V is TRBV30 and J is TRBJ1-5; there is no DNA to check the TCRdb D call of TRBD1. CDR3 length: 13 residues. Germline V lookup: CDR1 GTSNPN, CDR2 SVGIG (reference sequence). The CDR3 region is CAWSRRGYQPQHF.

V is TRBV7-2 and J is TRBJ2-1; TCRdb selects TRBD1, and the lack of DNA leaves this call unchecked. CDR3 length equals 15 residues. Germline V gene data show CDR1 as SGHTA and CDR2 as FQGNSA. The CDR3: CASSFGTGAYNEQFF.

This chain links TRBV28 with TRBJ2-7; the D gene TCRdb calls, TRBD2, cannot be checked with no DNA. CDR3 length equals 13 residues. From germline, CDR1 is MDHEN and CDR2 SYDVKM. CDR3: CASMRGGAYEQYF.

The CDR3 here is CASSLVAGGSYEQFF. The chain recombines TRBV11-2 with TRBJ2-1; the TCRdb D gene call, TRBD2, has no DNA to confirm it. Germline CDR1 is SGHAT and CDR2 is FQNNGV. The CDR3 covers 15 residues.

The rearrangement joins TRBV20-1 to TRBJ2-3. CDR1 is DFQATT, CDR2 SNEGSKA, per germline (reference sequence). There are 14 residues in the CDR3. This CDR3 is CSARVGLSTDTQYF.

The chain carries TRBV6-1 and TRBJ1-5; TCRdb proposes TRBD1, but this gene call is untestable without DNA. The CDR3 spans 15 residues. Germline V gene data show CDR1 as MNHNS and CDR2 as SASEGT. The CDR3 is CASRLSGQVNQPQHF.

The chain couples TRBV5-1 to TRBJ2-1; the TCRdb call, TRBD1, lacks DNA for checking. The V gene's germline CDR1 is SGHRS and CDR2 YFSETQ. The CDR3 loop spans 14 amino acids. The CDR3 is CASSLADRGSEQFF. The variable domain in full, completed from reference TRBV5-1 and TRBJ2-1, reads KAGVTQTPRYLIKTRGQQVTLSCSPISGHRSVSWYQQTPGQGLQFLFEYFSETQRNKGNFPGRFSGRQFSNSRSEMNVSTLELGDSALYLCASSLADRGSEQFFGPGTRLTVL.

The gene calls are TRBV7-2 and TRBJ2-5. Germline lookup yields CDR1 SGHTA and CDR2 FQGNSA. CDR3 size: 15 residues. CDR3 sequence: CASSLDRTISETQYF. Full variable domain (rest looked up from reference TRBV7-2 and TRBJ2-5): GAGVSQSPSNKVTEKGKDVELRCDPISGHTALYWYRQSLGQGLEFLIYFQGNSAPDKSGLPSDRFSAERTGGSVSTLTIQRTQQEDSAVYLCASSLDRTISETQYFGPGTRLLVL.

The chain has TRBV6-1 and TRBJ2-1; absent DNA, TCRdb's TRBD2 call cannot be checked. Germline CDR1 reads MNHNS; CDR2 reads SASEGT. CDR3 length: 19 residues. The CDR3 reads CASRELVGFWGREEDEQFF.

The V gene is TRBV24-1, the J gene TRBJ2-1; checking the TCRdb D call of TRBD1 is not possible without DNA. CDR3 size: 17 residues. The germline gives CDR1 KGHDR, CDR2 SFDVKD. CDR3 amino acids: CATSDVTGSSSYNEQFF.

The rearrangement links TRBV5-4 to TRBJ2-7; TCRdb outputs TRBD1, but without DNA this stays unchecked. Germline CDR1 SGHNT, CDR2 YYREEE (reference sequence). The CDR3 consists of 15 residues. CDR3 amino acids: CASSLDRGSVYEQYF.

CDR3: CSAPNRGNTGELFF. The chain links TRBV20-1 to TRBJ2-2; TCRdb's D gene call, TRBD1, goes unchecked for lack of DNA. Germline CDR1 reads DFQATT; CDR2 reads SNEGSKA (reference sequence). The CDR3 runs to 14 residues.

CDR3 loop: CASSLDGSRVSEQYF. The gene calls are TRBV3-1 and TRBJ2-7; TCRdb calls TRBD2, which cannot be checked without DNA. The length of the CDR3 is 15 residues. Germline lookup yields CDR1 LGHDT and CDR2 YNNKEL (reference sequence).

The chain uses TRBV25-1 and TRBJ2-1; the TCRdb call, TRBD2, lacks DNA for checking. The germline V gene encodes CDR1 MGHDK and CDR2 SYGVNS. This CDR3 region has 15 residues. This CDR3 reads CASSEAGADYNEQFF.

The chain uses TRBV11-2 and TRBJ2-2; the TRBD2 assignment by TCRdb is unverifiable without DNA. CDR1 is SGHAT and CDR2 is FQNNGV in the germline V gene. The CDR3 is made up of 20 amino acids. The CDR3 sequence is CASSRKRNMLAGSNTGELFF.

The chain couples TRBV10-3 to TRBJ2-1; checking the TCRdb D call of TRBD2 is not possible without DNA. In germline, CDR1 is ENHRY, CDR2 SYGVKD. The CDR3 consists of 19 residues. The CDR3 is CAISDQTAGTSGGRNEQFF.

The chain is built from TRBV7-9 and TRBJ2-2; TCRdb picks TRBD1, but there is no DNA to check that call. Germline assignment: CDR1 SEHNR and CDR2 FQNEAQ (reference sequence). The CDR3 consists of 14 residues. CDR3 sequence: CASRGRGHAGELFF.